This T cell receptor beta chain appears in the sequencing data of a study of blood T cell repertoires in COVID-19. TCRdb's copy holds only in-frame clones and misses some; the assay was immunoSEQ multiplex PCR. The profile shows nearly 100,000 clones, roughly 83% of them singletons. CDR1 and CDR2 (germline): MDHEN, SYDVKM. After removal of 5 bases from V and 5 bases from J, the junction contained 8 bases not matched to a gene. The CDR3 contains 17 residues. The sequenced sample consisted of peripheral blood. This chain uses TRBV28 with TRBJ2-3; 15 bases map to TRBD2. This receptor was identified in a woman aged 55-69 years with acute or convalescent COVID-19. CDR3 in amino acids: CASSPRTSGGGRDTQYF. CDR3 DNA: TGTGCCAGCAGTCCGCGGACTAGCGGGGGGGGCCGAGATACGCAGTATTTT. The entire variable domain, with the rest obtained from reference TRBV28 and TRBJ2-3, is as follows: DVKVTQSSRYLVKRTGEKVFLECVQDMDHENMFWYRQDPGLGLRLIYFSYDVKMKEKGDIPEGYSVSREKKERFSLILESASTNQTSMYLCASSPRTSGGGRDTQYFGPGTRLTVL.